The 3 T cell receptor beta chains listed next were all sequenced from one sample in a study of response to subunit inactivated influenza vaccine. TCRdb re-called the RT-PCR reads through MiXCR, storing one row per CDR3 protein. The data show around 710,000 distinct CDR3 sequences, approximately 15% seen once. The material was PBMCs from blood, obtained around 14 days before vaccination. Receptor source: a man aged 45-60 years who received an inactivated influenza vaccine.

This clonotype appeared a few times. The gene calls are TRBV7-9 and TRBJ2-1; 7 bases map to TRBD2. The CDR3 length is 14 residues. Germline CDR1 is SEHNR and CDR2 is FQNEAQ (reference sequence). The junction had 4 bases not matched to a gene; V was cut back by 3 bases and J by 5 bases. The CDR3 region has the DNA TGTGCCAGCAGCTTTTCCCTAGCGGACAATGAGCAGTTCTTC. Its protein product is CASSFSLADNEQFF.

This clonotype has a handful of counts. The J gene is TRBJ2-2, the V gene TRBV11-3, with 10 bases identical to TRBD2. Losses at the gene ends were 6 bases for V and 6 bases for J; bases not matched to a gene: 10. This CDR3 has 16 residues. Per germline, CDR1 SGHNT and CDR2 YENEEA. The DNA for the CDR3 is TGTGCCAGCAGTTTACCTAGCGGGAGTATCCCCGGGGAGCTGTTTTTT. The encoded protein is CASSLPSGSIPGELFF.

The chain is built from TRBV5-1 and TRBJ2-3; 7 positions match TRBD1. The V gene's germline CDR1 is SGHRS and CDR2 YFSETQ. V lost 5 bases and J lost 0; bases outside the gene matches: 6. CDR3 size: 15 residues. CDR3 nucleotide sequence: TGCGCCAGCAGGTTAGGGGGCTATAGCACAGATACGCAGTATTTT. It translates to CASRLGGYSTDTQYF.